One TCR beta chain is described in this entry. Authors' processing steps: Reference gene primer amplification gave estimated nucleated cell counts. Using immunoSEQ multiplex PCR, the repertoire was profiled, and TCRdb retains in-frame clones only, with some absent. V, J and clone size are those of that table, while D and trimming were read from the DNA. The data hold just over 650,000 clones, with over 80% observed a single time. The sample originates from a study of blood T cell repertoires in COVID-19. Study at large: Collection of acute and convalescent COVID-19 samples took place in the United States, Italy and Spain.

This CDR3 region has 13 residues. The V segment lost 4 bases and the J segment 7 bases; nucleotides outside the gene matches: 7. In germline, CDR1 is SGHNT, CDR2 YYREEE (reference sequence). The sequence derives from a woman in her late teens or twenties with acute or convalescent COVID-19. What was sequenced was peripheral blood. The chain combines TRBV5-4 with TRBJ1-1, with 7 bases fitting TRBD1. The CDR3 bases are TGTGCCAGCAGCCCCGGCAGGGGGTATGAAGCTTTCTTT. Encoded protein: CASSPGRGYEAFF.